This T cell receptor (beta chain) is from a study of blood T cell repertoires in COVID-19. Germline CDR1 reads SGHTS; CDR2 reads YDEGEE. CDR3 length: 10 amino acids. Trimming stripped 0 bases from V and 16 bases from J, with 7 bases between. TCRdb's copy holds only in-frame clones and misses some; the assay was immunoSEQ multiplex PCR. Of fewer than 350,000 clones in the sample, around 81% are singletons; the top ten hold around 3%. Input material: peripheral blood. The gene calls are TRBV5-8 and TRBJ1-4; the D gene is possibly TRBD1 (6 bases). This TCR was recovered from a woman aged 60 to 75 with active or convalescent COVID-19. This CDR3 reads CASSLEGGFF. The CDR3 coding sequence is TGTGCCAGCAGCTTGGAAGGGGGGTTTTTT.